This T cell receptor beta chain was recorded in a study of blood T cells in healthy people across ages. There are many counts of this clonotype. The junction departs from germline at one end; a sequencing error may be responsible. The use of a sample-barcoded 5' primer and a J-beta primer mix characterized a second PCR of roughly 6 to 11 cycles. There were at least 2.5 million CDR3-containing paired-end reads obtained from each sample. In TCRdb, the 5' RACE reads were re-called with MiXCR into one record per CDR3 protein. Among around 1,000,000 distinct CDR3 sequences listed, almost 25% were seen once. From germline, CDR1 is MGHRA and CDR2 YSYEKL. The length of the CDR3 is 14 residues. These same records also appear under a second study, on T cells of mothers and their children.

The sequenced sample consisted of blood. The chain is built from TRBV4-1 and TRBJ2-7; D tentatively fits TRBD1 or TRBD2 (5 bases each). The origin of this receptor is a girl aged 2 to 9 in good health. CDR3 sequence: CASSPRDGPYEQYF. The CDR3 nucleotides read TGTGCCAGCAGCCCAAGGGACGGCCCCTACGAGCAGTACTTC.